This is a list of T cell receptor beta chains from one sample in a study of Ad26.COV2.S vaccination and SARS-CoV-2 variants. Assay: immunoSEQ multiplex PCR; the TCRdb copy retains only in-frame clones and omits some. The data show fewer than 900,000 clones, around 89% seen once. This specimen was peripheral blood, taken in a trial of Ad26.COV2.S vaccine versus placebo. These receptors all stem from a person aged 18-65 years who received the Ad26.COV2.S COVID-19 vaccine or a placebo. Both conserved end residues are trimmed from each CDR3. Not all rows give a size; the values are once, few, many and, for expanded clones, a class.

V	J	size	CDR3
TRBV7-2	TRBJ2-1	.	ASSPQSLAGGAYEQF
TRBV7-2	TRBJ2-2	.	ASSIAAGTGNTGELF
TRBV5-6	TRBJ1-1	once	ASSLAGNTEAF
TRBV4-1	TRBJ1-6	.	ASSPEGTENSPLH
TRBV27	TRBJ1-5	.	ASRQQGSNQPQH
TRBV25-1	TRBJ2-7	.	ASDRDYEQY
TRBV4-3	TRBJ1-2	.	ASSQDPGPNYGYT
TRBV7-2	TRBJ1-5	.	ASSLGVQGTQH
TRBV30	TRBJ2-5	.	AWSWKGGETQY
TRBV6-5	TRBJ1-2	.	ASSYPGVANYGYT
TRBV11-1	TRBJ2-5	.	ASSLGTGETQY
TRBV5-1	TRBJ2-7	.	ASNMGGRIYEQY
TRBV6-5	TRBJ2-3	.	ASSRLAGGSDTQY
TRBV30	TRBJ1-1	.	AWSVERGQNTEAF
TRBV5-1	TRBJ2-2	.	ASSLVPTGELF